These T cell receptor beta chains were read from a single sample in a study of blood T cell repertoires in COVID-19. The repertoire was sequenced with immunoSEQ multiplex PCR; TCRdb's copy has only in-frame clones and lacks some. The sample lists 300,000 to 400,000 clones, about 93% occurring once. The sequencing input was peripheral blood. The source is a woman between 18 and 30 years old who had recovered from COVID-19. Both conserved end residues are part of each CDR3. The D gene is left open where the match is weak. Rows may omit the clone size; those that give it use once, few, many or a size class.

TRBD1,once,TRBV7-9,TRBJ1-1,TGTGCCAGCAGCTTAGTAGACAGGGCTGAAGCTTTCTTT,CASSLVDRAEAFF
NA,NA,TRBV19,TRBJ1-5,TGTGCCAGTAGTACGCGACAGGTCCCACATTTT,CASSTRQVPHF
TRBD1,once,TRBV11-3,TRBJ1-1,TGTGCCAGCAGCTTCACGGGACAGGGCGGCACTGAAGCTTTCTTT,CASSFTGQGGTEAFF
NA,once,TRBV11-3,TRBJ2-4,TGTGCCAGCAGCTTCCAAGCAGCCAAAAACATTCAGTACTTC,CASSFQAAKNIQYF
NA,NA,TRBV7-9,TRBJ2-5,TGTGCCAGCAGCTACCCCTACAGGGTTAGAGAGACCCAGTACTTC,CASSYPYRVRETQYF
NA,NA,TRBV5-8,TRBJ1-2,TGTGCCAGCAGCCCCGGTCGGGTGGGTGGCTACACCTTC,CASSPGRVGGYTF
NA,NA,TRBV10-1,TRBJ2-3,TGCGCCAGCAGCCAACCCGGGGAAGATACGCAGTATTTT,CASSQPGEDTQYF
NA,NA,TRBV14,TRBJ2-2,TGTGCCAGCAGTGGACTTACGAACACCGGGGAGCTGTTTTTT,CASSGLTNTGELFF
TRBD1,NA,TRBV14,TRBJ1-2,TGTGCCAGCAGCGGCCGGGACAGCTCTTGGAAATATGGCTACACCTTC,CASSGRDSSWKYGYTF
NA,NA,TRBV10-3,TRBJ1-1,TGTGCCATCAGTGAGCCTGGGACACTCAAGAGCACTGAAGCTTTCTTT,CAISEPGTLKSTEAFF
TRBD1,NA,TRBV2,TRBJ1-2,TGTGCCGGAAGGGGCGGGGACAGGGGGGCCTATGGCTACACCTTC,CAGRGGDRGAYGYTF
NA,NA,TRBV25-1,TRBJ2-5,TGTGCCAGCAGTGGGACAGAATACCAAGAGACCCAGTACTTC,CASSGTEYQETQYF
TRBD2,NA,TRBV7-9,TRBJ2-1,TGTGCCAGCAGCTCACGACTAGCGGGAGGGATCTACAATGAGCAGTTCTTC,CASSSRLAGGIYNEQFF
TRBD1,NA,TRBV29-1,TRBJ1-1,TGCAGCGTTAGGACAGGGGGTTGGAACACTGAAGCTTTCTTT,CSVRTGGWNTEAFF
NA,NA,TRBV12-5,TRBJ2-1,TGTGCTAGTGGTAAAGAAACAGGGAGCTCCTACAATGAGCAGTTCTTC,CASGKETGSSYNEQFF
NA,NA,TRBV6-5,TRBJ1-1,TGTGCCAGCAGCTTGGGGGGAATGAACACTGAAGCTTTCTTT,CASSLGGMNTEAFF
NA,NA,TRBV7-9,TRBJ2-3,TGTGCCAGCAGCCCAGCGTACACAGATACGCAGTATTTT,CASSPAYTDTQYF
NA,NA,TRBV19,TRBJ1-5,TGTGCCAGTAGTACGGGGGGGGGCAACCAGCCCCAGCATTTT,CASSTGGGNQPQHF
NA,NA,TRBV10-3,TRBJ2-3,TGTGCCACCTTAACAGAGAACACAGATACGCAGTATTTT,CATLTENTDTQYF
TRBD2,NA,TRBV20-1,TRBJ2-1,TGCAGTGCTAGTCCCCCCAGCGGGACCGACAATGAGCAGTTCTTC,CSASPPSGTDNEQFF
NA,NA,TRBV23-1,TRBJ1-3,TGCGCCAGCAGTCACCATACAGCTTTCTCTGGAAACACCATATATTTT,CASSHHTAFSGNTIYF
NA,NA,TRBV6-5,TRBJ1-1,TGTGCCAGCAGTTACTCGAATTTCAGGGGTGGGACTGAAGCTTTCTTT,CASSYSNFRGGTEAFF
TRBD2,NA,TRBV27,TRBJ2-1,TGTGCCAGCAGTTCCTCTAGCGGGAGGACCTACAATGAGCAGTTCTTC,CASSSSSGRTYNEQFF
NA,NA,TRBV6-5,TRBJ1-5,TGTGCCAGCAGAGGGACAAATAGCAATCAGCCCCAGCATTTT,CASRGTNSNQPQHF
NA,NA,TRBV5-1,TRBJ2-1,TGCGCCAGCAGCCCCGGTGCGGGTCTCTCCTACAATGAGCAGTTCTTC,CASSPGAGLSYNEQFF
TRBD2,NA,TRBV2,TRBJ2-1,TGTGCCACCGCCCCTCGGAGCGGGGGGTACAATGAGCAGTTCTTC,CATAPRSGGYNEQFF
NA,NA,TRBV5-6,TRBJ1-6,TGTGCCAGGACGAGGGGGATCGTCCGTGATTCACCCCTCCACTTT,CARTRGIVRDSPLHF
NA,NA,TRBV6-5,TRBJ2-1,TGTGCCAGCTCTGAGGGCCAGGAGTACAATGAGCAGTTCTTC,CASSEGQEYNEQFF
TRBD1,NA,TRBV14,TRBJ2-5,TGTGCCAGCAGCGCACCCGGGACAGGCAAAGAGACCCAGTACTTC,CASSAPGTGKETQYF
NA,NA,TRBV28,TRBJ1-5,TGTGCCAGCTTGTCAGGTTTTAGCAATCAGCCCCAGCATTTT,CASLSGFSNQPQHF
NA,NA,TRBV10-1,TRBJ2-1,TGCGCCAGCAGTGAGTCCGCGGGGCCTGAGCAGTTCTTC,CASSESAGPEQFF
NA,NA,TRBV27,TRBJ2-5,TGTGCCAGCAGTTTAAGGAGGCTCAGGCCCCAAGAGACCCAGTACTTC,CASSLRRLRPQETQYF
NA,few,TRBV6-2/TRBV6-3,TRBJ1-2,TGTGCCAGCAGTCCAGGGTCAACCTATGGCTACACCTTC,CASSPGSTYGYTF
NA,NA,TRBV6-5,TRBJ2-1,TGTGCCAGCAGTTACTCGACTAGTTACAATGAGCAGTTCTTC,CASSYSTSYNEQFF
NA,NA,TRBV3-1/TRBV3-2,TRBJ1-4,TGTGCCAGCAGCCAAGGGAGTGCAACTAATGAAAAACTGTTTTTT,CASSQGSATNEKLFF
TRBD2,NA,TRBV9,TRBJ2-1,TGTGCCAGCAGCGTAGGTTTTGGGACTAGCGGGATCAGGCAGTTCTTC,CASSVGFGTSGIRQFF
NA,NA,TRBV1,TRBJ2-1,TGCACCAGCAGCCAAAAGGAGCGGCCCGAGCAGTTCTTC,CTSSQKERPEQFF
TRBD2,NA,TRBV7-9,TRBJ2-1,TGTGCCAGCAGCCTGCATCTAGCGGGAGCCTACAATGAGCAGTTCTTC,CASSLHLAGAYNEQFF
TRBD1,NA,TRBV7-9,TRBJ1-1,TGTGCCAGCAGCTTTAGACAGGGTGGGGACACTGAAGCTTTCTTT,CASSFRQGGDTEAFF
TRBD2,NA,TRBV9,TRBJ2-1,TGTGCCAGCAGCGACTCGACTAGCGAGAGCTCCTACAATGAGCAGTTCTTC,CASSDSTSESSYNEQFF
NA,NA,TRBV30,TRBJ2-2,TGTGCCTGGAATCGAGTTCACACCGGGGAGCTGTTTTTT,CAWNRVHTGELFF
TRBD2,NA,TRBV5-1,TRBJ2-3,TGCGCCAGCAGCCCAGGACTAGTTAGCACAGATACGCAGTATTTT,CASSPGLVSTDTQYF
NA,many,TRBV12-5,TRBJ2-3,TGTGCTAGTGGTTTGGTATTCGAGGGCCCGTTCACAGATACGCAGTATTTT,CASGLVFEGPFTDTQYF
NA,once,TRBV14,TRBJ1-2,TGTGCCAGCAGCCAGCCTGGACAGCGGGGCTACACCTTC,CASSQPGQRGYTF
NA,NA,TRBV9,TRBJ2-1,TGTGCCAGCAGCGCCGACAGTCCCCTCTACAATGAGCAGTTCTTC,CASSADSPLYNEQFF
NA,NA,TRBV29-1,TRBJ2-1,TGCAGCGTTGAGACAGGTTTCGACAATGAGCAGTTCTTC,CSVETGFDNEQFF
TRBD2,NA,TRBV5-1,TRBJ2-3,TGCGCCAGCAGCTGGAGCGGGACTAGCACAGATACGCAGTATTTT,CASSWSGTSTDTQYF
TRBD1,few,TRBV6-5,TRBJ1-2,TGTGCCAGCAGCCGAGGACAGGGTTACAACTATGGCTACACCTTC,CASSRGQGYNYGYTF
NA,NA,TRBV12-3/TRBV12-4,TRBJ1-1,TGTGCCAGCCATTCGCGGGGGTACACTGAAGCTTTCTTT,CASHSRGYTEAFF
TRBD1,NA,TRBV6-5,TRBJ2-4,TGTGCCAGCAGATTACAGGGGGACATTCAGTACTTC,CASRLQGDIQYF
NA,NA,TRBV7-2,TRBJ1-1,TGTGCCAGCAGCTTACAGGGGAACACTGAAGCTTTCTTT,CASSLQGNTEAFF
TRBD1,NA,TRBV5-5,TRBJ1-1,TGTGCCAGCAGCTGGGGACAGGGATTCATGAACACTGAAGCTTTCTTT,CASSWGQGFMNTEAFF
TRBD1,NA,TRBV24-1,TRBJ1-2,TGTGCCACCAGTGTTACAGGGGCGGACTATGGCTACACCTTC,CATSVTGADYGYTF
NA,NA,TRBV7-2,TRBJ1-1,TGTGCCAGCAGCTTAGACAGGCTAAACACTGAAGCTTTCTTT,CASSLDRLNTEAFF
NA,NA,TRBV14,TRBJ1-1,TGTGCCAGCAGCCAAGTCCGGGGGGACACTGAAGCTTTCTTT,CASSQVRGDTEAFF
TRBD2,NA,TRBV2,TRBJ2-1,TGTGCCAGCAGTGAAGCCTGGGGGGGTGAGCAGTTCTTC,CASSEAWGGEQFF
NA,NA,TRBV3-1/TRBV3-2,TRBJ1-4,TGTGCCAGCAGCCGGTGGACAGAATCTAATGAAAAACTGTTTTTT,CASSRWTESNEKLFF
TRBD2,once,TRBV3-1/TRBV3-2,TRBJ2-3,TGTGCCAGCAGCCCGTTGAGCGGGAGGGCGACGGATACGCAGTATTTT,CASSPLSGRATDTQYF
NA,NA,TRBV24-1,TRBJ1-2,TGTGCCACCAGTGGGGGCATTGGCTATGGCTACACCTTC,CATSGGIGYGYTF